The sequence of this T cell receptor beta chain was determined in a study of Tregs in tolerant kidney transplant recipients. Assay used: immunoSEQ multiplex PCR; TCRdb lists only in-frame clones, some missing. The data hold around 85,000 clones, with around 90% observed a single time. Germline V gene data show CDR1 as MNHEY and CDR2 as SMNVEV (reference sequence). V lost 6 bases to trimming and J lost 0 bases, with 17 bases between them. The CDR3 covers 16 residues. The receptor was isolated from a human donor who received a combined kidney and bone marrow transplant. The sequences come from Tregs from blood, collected before the transplant. The chain carries TRBV27 and TRBJ1-1, with a weak D call TRBD1 (6 bases). Written as DNA, the CDR3 is TGTGCCAGCAGCTGGACGGGGGGCGGGATGAACACTGAAGCTTTCTTT. Translating gives CASSWTGGGMNTEAFF.